Detailed here is one TCR beta chain. This sample was taken from a study of T cells in tuberculosis. Study-wide context: IGRA-negative adolescents, IGRA-positive adolescents with latent tuberculosis and adults with active tuberculosis formed this South African cohort. Blood was taken before or within 7 days of anti-tuberculosis therapy.

The trim removed 3 bases at V and 4 bases at J, leaving 6 bases unmatched. This CDR3 is 15 amino acids long. In germline, CDR1 is SGHTA, CDR2 FQGTGA. The method was immunoSEQ multiplex PCR; TCRdb's version includes in-frame clones alone and lacks a portion of them. The sample gives about 34,000 clones, over 85% of which show up once; about an eighth is in the top ten. Time point given: new active TB diagnosis, blood taken before or within 7 days of starting treatment. The clonotype was recovered from an adult with tuberculosis. This chain links TRBV7-3 with TRBJ2-3; 8 nucleotides agree with TRBD2. Sequences were derived from PBMCs, sampled at tuberculosis diagnosis. The CDR3 here is CASSFGLARSDTQYF. The CDR3 bases are TGTGCCAGCAGCTTCGGACTAGCAAGGTCAGATACGCAGTATTTT.